Each of the 5 T cell receptor beta chains below was sequenced from the same sample in a study of identical twins. MiXCR, applied by TCRdb to the 5' RACE reads, yields one record per CDR3 protein. This sample has some 1,600,000 distinct CDR3 sequences, with about 32% found just once. The sequenced sample consisted of cord blood. The source of these receptors is a newborn girl in good health.

J is TRBJ2-3 and V is TRBV28; TRBD2 matches 11 bases. Germline CDR1 MDHEN, CDR2 SYDVKM. This CDR3 region has 16 residues. Losses at the gene ends were 6 bases for V and 11 bases for J; bases not matched to a gene: 16. CDR3 in DNA: TGTGCCAGCAGCCCCGGACTAGCGGGTCTCTATTACGAGCAGTATTTT. This gives the protein CASSPGLAGLYYEQYF.

This rearrangement joins TRBV12-3 or TRBV12-4 to TRBJ2-1, with 12 nucleotides matching TRBD2. This CDR3 contains 19 residues. Trimming cost V 6 bases and J 0 bases; bases outside gene matches: 12. This CDR3 reads CASSPRATSGRPSYNEQFF. The CDR3, as DNA: TGTGCCAGCAGCCCAAGAGCGACTAGCGGGAGACCCTCCTACAATGAGCAGTTCTTC.

This clonotype has a handful of counts. V and J are TRBV27 and TRBJ1-3; TRBD1 might be the D (5 bases). V was pared by 3 bases and J by 1 base, with 13 bases between. The CDR3 covers 16 residues. CDR1 and CDR2 from the germline V gene are MNHEY and SMNVEV (reference sequence). CDR3 DNA: TGTGCCAGCAGTTTGAGGGGTCAAATATCTGGAAACACCATATATTTT. Translating it yields CASSLRGQISGNTIYF.

This chain joins TRBV6-8 and TRBJ2-7, with 9 positions matching TRBD1. The J segment lost 3 bases and the V segment lost 2 bases, leaving 8 bases of the junction unmatched. The CDR3 length is 16 residues. The germline V gene encodes CDR1 MNHGY and CDR2 SAAAGT. The DNA for the CDR3 is TGTGCCAGCAGTTACCCTACGGGACAGGGAGACTACGAGCAGTACTTC. Translated, it gives CASSYPTGQGDYEQYF.

The chain combines TRBV28 with TRBJ1-2, with TRBD1 as a possible D gene (6 bases). CDR3 length: 14 residues. Germline CDR1 reads MDHEN; CDR2 reads SYDVKM. Trimming removed 3 bases at V and 8 bases at J, with 16 bases between. The CDR3 DNA sequence: TGTGCCAGCAGTTTCTATGGGACAAGTAGGGGCTACACCTTC. It encodes CASSFYGTSRGYTF.